This TCR beta chain was recorded in a study of blood T cell repertoires in COVID-19. Study as a whole: Italy, Spain and the United States were the sources of the convalescent and acute COVID-19 samples. In each case, the material was cDNA or gDNA derived from T cells, B-cell-depleted T cells, or PBMCs.

Clones were read by immunoSEQ multiplex PCR, and TCRdb kept only the in-frame ones, dropping some. Counted here are 150,000 or so clones, almost 70% occurring once; the ten biggest clones make up 1.9%. CDR1 and CDR2 (germline): MDHEN, SYDVKM. V shed 5 bases and J shed 5 bases, with 10 bases lying between them. CDR3 length: 13 residues. The origin of this receptor is a woman between 70 and 85 years old with acute or convalescent COVID-19. This chain joins TRBV28 and TRBJ1-5; D might be TRBD1 (5 bases). Sequencing was performed on peripheral blood. The CDR3 loop reads CASSHGGDQPQHF. Here the CDR3 DNA reads TGTGCCAGCAGTCATGGGGGGGATCAGCCCCAGCATTTT.